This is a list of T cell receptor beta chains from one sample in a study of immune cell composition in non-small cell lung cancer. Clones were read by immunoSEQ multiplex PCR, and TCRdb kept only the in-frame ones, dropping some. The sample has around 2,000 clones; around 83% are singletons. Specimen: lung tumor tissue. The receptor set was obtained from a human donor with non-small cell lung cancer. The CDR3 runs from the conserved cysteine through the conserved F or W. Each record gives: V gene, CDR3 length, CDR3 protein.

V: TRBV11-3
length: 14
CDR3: CASSSRDRNTEAFF

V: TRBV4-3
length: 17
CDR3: CASSLKSTSGSTGELFF

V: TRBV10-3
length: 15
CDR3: CATVRGLAGTDTQYF

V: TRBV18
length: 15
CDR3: CASSNLGLASYEQYF

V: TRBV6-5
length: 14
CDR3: CASRLAGGAGAQYF

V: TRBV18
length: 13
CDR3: CASSPRQYNEQFF

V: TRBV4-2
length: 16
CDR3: CASSPTGAAHADTQYF

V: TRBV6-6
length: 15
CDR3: CASSYYPSGSYEQFF

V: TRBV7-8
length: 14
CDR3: CASSWRGRYQPQHF

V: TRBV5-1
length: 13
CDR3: CASSLTGNQPQHF

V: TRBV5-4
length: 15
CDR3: CASSLVGQNTGELFF

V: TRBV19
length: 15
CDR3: CASSPPRQGTGELFF

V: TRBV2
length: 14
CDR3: CASSGSISNQPQHF

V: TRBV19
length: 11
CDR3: CASRGPYEQYF

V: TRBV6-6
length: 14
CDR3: CASSLGGGIVELFF

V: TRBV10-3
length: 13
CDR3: CAISGQGEETQYF

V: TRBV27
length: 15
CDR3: CASSSQGSSNQPQHF

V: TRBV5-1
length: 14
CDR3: CASSIRDTTGELFF

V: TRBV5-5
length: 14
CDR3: CASSSRDLYNEQFF

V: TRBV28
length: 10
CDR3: CASSSNEQFF

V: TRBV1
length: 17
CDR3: CTSSSNQLLTFGNTIYF

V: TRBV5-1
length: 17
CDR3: CASSIGLAGGAYNEQFF

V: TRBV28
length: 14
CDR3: CASSPTGGIEKLFF

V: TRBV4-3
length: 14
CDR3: CAGRLAMNTGELFF

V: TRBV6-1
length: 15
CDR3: CASRGTSGGIGELFF

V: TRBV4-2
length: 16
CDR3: CASSQDWVAVNLVQYF

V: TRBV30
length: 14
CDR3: CASSGSISYNEQFF

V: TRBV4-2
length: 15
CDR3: CASSQDRQGGNEQFF

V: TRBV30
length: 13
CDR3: CAWSVRDRSEAFF

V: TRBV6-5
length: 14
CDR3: CASSPAPTGYEQYF

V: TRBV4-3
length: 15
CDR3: CASSQVGGITDTQYF

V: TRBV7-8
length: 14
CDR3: CASSPTGSFDGYTF

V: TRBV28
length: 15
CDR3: CASRELTGGGTEAFF